The clone carrying this TCR beta chain was detected a few times. The antigen remains unidentified. These data belong to a study of human T cells and chemical hapten exposure. Whole-study context: Among samples, TCR yields varied mainly because of small differences in pooled library volume. General study findings and limits: High-frequency TCRs, those above 1 in 1000, stayed the same after DPC sensitization. Controls formed significantly fewer large CDR3 similarity clusters than expanded TCRs did.

As for time point: pre-sensitization, week 0. The treatment is: therapeutic diphenylcyclopropenone sensitization with weekly scalp DPC. Total RNA was isolated from whole blood that had not been fractionated. One entry per CDR3 protein, called by TCRdb with MiXCR from the RACE reads. The data show under 40,000 distinct CDR3 sequences, roughly 12% seen once. Between the trimmed V and J ends, which lost 8 bases and 4 bases, there was a span of 9 bases. Germline V gene data show CDR1 as MDHEN and CDR2 as SYDVKM. The CDR3 consists of 11 residues. The chain uses TRBV28 and TRBJ2-7; no definite D call. This TCR was sampled from a woman in her thirties or forties with alopecia areata. Some clones in this sample may be carry-over from other donors' samples. The starting material was whole blood, obtained in connection with sensitization to the hapten diphenylcyclopropenone (DPC). CDR3 nucleotides: TGTGCCAGCCTATCGGCGTACGAGCAGTACTTC. Its protein product is CASLSAYEQYF.